This TCR beta chain was sequenced during a study of PD-1 blockade in classical Hodgkin lymphoma. Overall study results and limits: Newly diagnosed patients and complete responders had comparable diversity at baseline. In CD4+ cells, TCR diversity went up significantly by C4D1, but in CD8+ cells it did not. Baseline TCR diversity was reportedly lower in newly diagnosed patients than healthy donors.

Clones were sequenced by immunoSEQ multiplex PCR, and TCRdb holds only the in-frame ones, with some missing. The table records 43,000 or so clones, approximately 70% of them present only once. All patients experienced relapse after autologous stem cell transplantation, and brentuximab vedotin exposure was variable. This clone was detected many times. Its antigen is still unknown. The clonotype was recovered from a human donor with classical Hodgkin lymphoma. The sample here was peripheral blood mononuclear cells (PBMCs), taken at baseline.

The CDR3 coding sequence is TGTGCCACCAGCAGAGATTTACCTGGGGCCAACGTCCTGACTTTC. This encodes CATSRDLPGANVLTF. The chain couples TRBV15 to TRBJ2-6, with D unclear. CDR3 length: 15 residues. The germline gives CDR1 LNHNV, CDR2 YYDKDF (reference sequence). The ends were cut back, 0 bases at V and 2 bases at J, with 5 bases in the middle.